This record looks at one T cell receptor beta chain sequence and its context. Pretreatment sampling and on-treatment sampling together yielded between 1 and 8 samples for each patient. This CDR3 spans 14 amino acids. Germline V lookup: CDR1 MNHEY, CDR2 SMNVEV (reference sequence). V gave up 3 bases and J gave up 2 bases, with 9 bases separating them. The table came from immunoSEQ multiplex PCR; TCRdb's copy has only in-frame clones and leaves some out. Here the sample spans approximately 34,000 clones, about 79% being singletons. The data were obtained in a study of PD-L1 blockade in urothelial cancer.

The sequence derives from a man in his 60s with urothelial cancer. The V call is TRBV27, the J call TRBJ2-3, with D uncertain. Sequences were derived from PBMCs, sampled around atezolizumab (anti-PD-L1) treatment. The CDR3 is CASSFSHYTDTQYF. In DNA, the CDR3 is TGTGCCAGCAGTTTTAGTCACTACACAGATACGCAGTATTTT.